This T cell receptor (beta chain) comes out of a study of TIL therapy for anti-PD-1-resistant metastatic lung cancer. The immunoSEQ assay was v3. Each library reached about 2.1 million read pairs, or roughly 5-6 million at deep level. Only in-frame clones appear in the TCRdb table, and some are missing; sequencing was by immunoSEQ multiplex PCR. The table includes over 20,000 clones, approximately 72% detected once. The CDR3 runs to 15 residues. The germline gives CDR1 MGHRA, CDR2 YSYEKL. Between the trimmed V and J ends, which lost 0 bases and 6 bases, there was a span of 13 bases. Documented time point: pre-treatment sample, taken before nivolumab and TIL therapy. Tumor tissue came from excised metastases, mostly pleural nodules or supraclavicular lymph nodes.

The sample here was tumor tissue, taken at baseline. This clonotype was sampled from a person aged 25 to 80 with non-small cell lung cancer. The chain employs TRBV4-1 and TRBJ2-3; TRBD2 might be the D (8 bases). The CDR3 here is CASSQEGGGGDTQYF. CDR3 DNA sequence: TGCGCCAGCAGCCAAGAAGGGGGCGGGGGGGATACGCAGTATTTT.